This passage covers 32 T cell receptor beta chains from one sample sequenced in a study of shared clonotypes between healthy human individuals (dated by TCRdb to 2018 to 2020). The library was prepared using the immunoSEQ multiplex PCR assay. TCRdb provides this immuneACCESS table in a form limited to in-frame rearrangements. Some clones are lacking; in checked studies, under half of them reflect an unresolved V gene, and why the rest are absent is not known. Recorded for this sample are around 1.1 million clones; about 80% of them occurred a single time. 0.5% to 0.65% of the sample rests with the top ten. Material for sequencing was memory CD4+ T cells from PBMCs. The cell subset or site label on this specimen signifies: CD45RA-negative fraction. Source of these receptors: a man between 18 and 29 years old in good health. Some clones in this sample may be carry-over from other donors' samples.

This clone was found a few times. The V and J genes are TRBV5-1 and TRBJ2-1, with D unclear. Looked up from germline, CDR1 is SGHRS and CDR2 is YFSETQ. The germline V and J ends were trimmed by 6 bases and 9 bases, with 10 bases remaining between them. CDR3 length: 11 amino acids. The chain's CDR3 is CASTGRGEQFF. CDR3 sequence (DNA): TGCGCCAGCACCGGTCGTGGTGAGCAGTTCTTC. The entire variable domain, with the rest obtained from reference TRBV5-1 and TRBJ2-1, is as follows: KAGVTQTPRYLIKTRGQQVTLSCSPISGHRSVSWYQQTPGQGLQFLFEYFSETQRNKGNFPGRFSGRQFSNSRSEMNVSTLELGDSALYLCASTGRGEQFFGPGTRLTVL.

The rearrangement uses TRBV2 and TRBJ2-3; TRBD2 is a possible D gene (5 bases). This CDR3 contains 14 residues. V was cut by 6 bases and J by 6 bases, with 16 bases left in between. Germline V gives CDR1 SNHLY, CDR2 FYNNEI. CDR3 sequence (DNA): TGTGCCAGCAGGCCGTGGGGAGCTGGTGATACGCAGTATTTT. Encoded protein: CASRPWGAGDTQYF.

This clone was found many times. The same CDR3 is also encoded by other DNA sequences in this sample. This chain links TRBV4-1 with TRBJ2-3; 8 nucleotides line up with TRBD2. J was trimmed by 5 bases and V by 3 bases; bases with no gene match: 7. The germline CDR1 and CDR2 sequences are MGHRA and YSYEKL. This CDR3 region has 15 residues. The CDR3 sequence: CASSQGAGAVDTQYF. The CDR3 nucleotides are TGCGCCAGCAGCCAGGGAGCGGGAGCGGTAGATACGCAGTATTTT.

This chain links TRBV28 with TRBJ2-1, with a weak D call TRBD1 (5 bases). Germline V CDR1 and CDR2: MDHEN, SYDVKM. The CDR3 contains 15 residues. V lost 3 bases and J lost 5, with 14 bases in between. CDR3 in amino acids: CASSFSRVGNNEQFF. The CDR3 nucleotides read TGTGCCAGCAGTTTTTCCAGGGTGGGGAACAATGAGCAGTTCTTC.

The chain combines TRBV6-5 with TRBJ2-6; 7 nucleotides line up with TRBD1. The V and J ends lost 6 bases and 4 bases, in that order; junction bases with no gene match: 6. The CDR3 has 15 residues. The germline V gene encodes CDR1 MNHEY and CDR2 SVGAGI. The CDR3 DNA is TGTGCCAGCAGCCGGACAGGCGACGGGGCCAACGTCCTGACTTTC. Translating gives CASSRTGDGANVLTF.

The chain carries TRBV9 and TRBJ2-3; 8 bases are shared with TRBD2. This CDR3 spans 16 amino acids. Trimming cost V 5 bases and J 6 bases; bases outside gene matches: 14. The germline CDR1 and CDR2 sequences are SGDLS and YYNGEE. In DNA form, the CDR3 reads TGTGCCAGCAGTCCCTTGGGGCTAGCGGGCGGGGATACGCAGTATTTT. The encoded protein is CASSPLGLAGGDTQYF.

The V gene is TRBV5-3, the J gene TRBJ2-7, with 9 bases lining up with TRBD1. TRBV5-3 is an ORF, and what it does is uncertain. This CDR3 is built from 14 residues. V was pared by 8 bases and J by 6 bases, with 12 bases of the junction left unmatched. DNA of the CDR3: TGTGCCAGCAGCCCCCGGACAGGGGAAGGCGAGCAGTACTTC. Protein sequence: CASSPRTGEGEQYF.

The V call is TRBV5-1, the J call TRBJ1-4, with 8 positions matching TRBD1. This CDR3 has 14 amino acids. The V gene end was trimmed by 4 bases and the J gene end by 8 bases; junction bases not matched to a gene: 7. In germline, CDR1 is SGHRS, CDR2 YFSETQ. The DNA for the CDR3 is TGCGCCAGCAGCCTACAGGGGGTGGAGGAAAAACTGTTTTTT. Amino acids: CASSLQGVEEKLFF.

This clone has just a few counts. This rearrangement joins TRBV27 to TRBJ2-5, with TRBD1 as a possible D gene (6 bases). The CDR3 is 13 amino acids. Germline V gene sequence: CDR1 MNHEY, CDR2 SMNVEV (reference sequence). The germline V and J ends were trimmed by 10 bases and 0 bases, with 12 bases remaining between them. CDR3 sequence reads: CATRQENQETQYF. As DNA, the CDR3 is TGTGCCACTAGACAGGAAAACCAAGAGACCCAGTACTTC.

CDR3 DNA sequence: TGTGCCAGCAGCCCAGGCCGGGCCCTAAGGGGGGAGACCCAGTACTTC. Translation gives CASSPGRALRGETQYF. The V gene is TRBV7-9, the J gene TRBJ2-5; possibly TRBD1 for D (6 bases). V shed 5 bases and J shed 5 bases, with 21 bases lying between them. The CDR3 length is 16 residues. The germline V gene has CDR1 SEHNR and CDR2 FQNEAQ (reference sequence).

This sequence joins TRBV6-1 and TRBJ2-7; the match to TRBD2 covers 11 bases. The CDR3 loop spans 13 amino acids. Germline V gives CDR1 MNHNS, CDR2 SASEGT. V shed 6 bases and J 4 bases; nucleotides not matched to a gene: 2. CDR3 sequence: CASRLAGVYEQYF. In DNA form, the CDR3 reads TGTGCCAGCAGACTAGCGGGAGTATACGAGCAGTACTTC.

The chain recombines TRBV25-1 with TRBJ2-1; the match to TRBD1 covers 9 bases. This CDR3 is built from 18 residues. Trimming took 4 bases from V and 3 from J; bases not matched to a gene: 13. CDR1 is MGHDK and CDR2 is SYGVNS in the germline V gene. The CDR3 DNA reads as TGTGCCAGCAGTGCCGGGACAGGGTTTTCCCGGCGCTACAATGAGCAGTTCTTC. Its translation: CASSAGTGFSRRYNEQFF.

A single count supports this clone. One end of the junction varies from germline; a read error may be responsible. The sample holds other DNA sequences that translate to the same CDR3. CDR3 nucleotide sequence: TGCGCCAGCAGCCAGTGGGTGGGCCCGGGTCGTGGCGGCTACACCTTT. Translated, it gives CASSQWVGPGRGGYTF. The V gene is TRBV4-3, the J gene TRBJ1-2; D remains unclear. The germline CDR1 and CDR2 sequences are LGHNA and YSLEER. The CDR3 sequence is 16 residues long.

The V gene is TRBV19, the J gene TRBJ2-4, with 8 positions matching TRBD2. This CDR3 is built from 14 residues. Germline trimming cut 5 bases from V and 4 bases from J; bases unmatched to any gene: 4. Germline loops: CDR1 LNHDA, CDR2 SQIVND (reference sequence). Here the CDR3 reads CASSPGLEKNIQYF. CDR3 nucleotides: TGTGCCAGTAGTCCGGGACTAGAGAAAAACATTCAGTACTTC.

This clone came up many times. DNA of the CDR3: TGCGCCAGCAGCCAGAGAACGAGGCGGGACACCTACGAGCAGTACTTC. Its translation is CASSQRTRRDTYEQYF. This chain links TRBV4-1 with TRBJ2-7; the D call may be TRBD1 or TRBD2 (6 bases each). V lost 3 bases and J 2 bases, leaving 17 bases between the germline ends. CDR3 size: 16 residues. Germline CDR1 reads MGHRA; CDR2 reads YSYEKL.

J is TRBJ2-7 and V is TRBV29-1; a weak D match, TRBD2 (6 bases). Trimming removed 4 bases from V and 2 bases from J, with 12 bases in between. The length of the CDR3 is 13 residues. The germline V gene encodes CDR1 SQVTM and CDR2 ANQGSEA. CDR3 in DNA: TGCAGCGTTGGGCGGGGCCAAGCCTACGAGCAGTACTTC. Translating it yields CSVGRGQAYEQYF.

The V gene is TRBV30, the J gene TRBJ2-1; D might be TRBD1 (7 bases). Trimming cost V 0 bases and J 2 bases, with 11 bases left between them. The CDR3 covers 15 residues. Germline CDR1 is GTSNPN and CDR2 is SVGIG (reference sequence). The CDR3 sequence: CAWSVPRGAYNEQFF. DNA of the CDR3: TGTGCCTGGAGTGTACCCAGGGGGGCCTACAATGAGCAGTTCTTC.

Only a few counts were recorded for this clone. V gene TRBV5-1 combines with J gene TRBJ2-5, with TRBD2 matching over 15 bases. CDR3 length: 16 residues. Germline V gene lookup returns CDR1 SGHRS and CDR2 YFSETQ. V shed 4 bases, J shed 2 bases, and the junction held 3 bases outside the gene matches. In nucleotides, the CDR3 is TGCGCCAGCAGCCCGGGACTAGCGGGAGGACAAGAGACCCAGTACTTC. It translates to CASSPGLAGGQETQYF. The whole variable domain, remainder taken from reference TRBV5-1 and TRBJ2-5, is KAGVTQTPRYLIKTRGQQVTLSCSPISGHRSVSWYQQTPGQGLQFLFEYFSETQRNKGNFPGRFSGRQFSNSRSEMNVSTLELGDSALYLCASSPGLAGGQETQYFGPGTRLLVL.

The V and J genes are TRBV25-1 and TRBJ2-7; 8 bases are shared with TRBD2. The CDR3 covers 13 residues. CDR1 and CDR2 (germline): MGHDK, SYGVNS. The junction had 10 bases not matched to a gene; V was cut back by 6 bases and J by 9 bases. The DNA of the CDR3 is TGTGCCAGCAGCTTAGTGCGGGGGGCGGTGCAGTACTTC. This codes for CASSLVRGAVQYF.

The rearrangement uses TRBV11-3 and TRBJ2-2; no definite D call. CDR1 is SGHNT and CDR2 is YENEEA in the germline V gene. The CDR3 runs 16 residues. Trimming stripped 0 bases from V and 7 bases from J, with 15 bases between. This CDR3 is CASSLERAPMIGELFF. The CDR3 DNA reads TGTGCCAGCAGCTTAGAACGGGCCCCTATGATCGGGGAGCTGTTTTTT.

This clone appeared a single time. The chain couples TRBV28 to TRBJ1-5, with a tentative D call TRBD1 (5 bases). Germline CDR1 is MDHEN and CDR2 is SYDVKM. V was shortened by 6 bases and J by 6 bases, with 18 bases between the two germline ends. CDR3 size: 15 residues. The CDR3 bases are TGTGCCAGCAGACCGGGGCCCGGAGTCGCTCAGCCCCAGCATTTT. Translating gives CASRPGPGVAQPQHF. Based on the CDR3 plus reference TRBV28 and TRBJ1-5, the full variable domain is DVKVTQSSRYLVKRTGEKVFLECVQDMDHENMFWYRQDPGLGLRLIYFSYDVKMKEKGDIPEGYSVSREKKERFSLILESASTNQTSMYLCASRPGPGVAQPQHFGDGTRLSIL.

This clone was observed at least ten times. The V call is TRBV28, the J call TRBJ1-3; D is unresolved. There are 10 residues in the CDR3. The V end was cut by 8 bases, the J end by 12 bases, with 11 bases between. CDR1 MDHEN and CDR2 SYDVKM come from the germline V gene. The CDR3: CASGREVIYF. As DNA, the CDR3 is TGTGCCAGCGGCCGAGAGGTCATATATTTT.

The J gene is TRBJ2-5, the V gene TRBV7-3; 8 bases line up with TRBD2. V gave up 5 bases and J gave up 4 bases; unmatched junction bases: 3. Germline CDR1 and CDR2: SGHTA and FQGTGA. This CDR3 region has 13 residues. The CDR3 sequence is CASSLTSAETQYF. The CDR3 DNA is TGTGCCAGCAGCCTGACTAGCGCAGAGACCCAGTACTTC.

The chain uses TRBV7-8 and TRBJ2-1; 10 bases match TRBD1. Per the germline V gene, CDR1 is SGHVS and CDR2 is FQNEAQ. This CDR3 has 15 residues. Trimming cost V 3 bases and J 4 bases; bases outside gene matches: 3. CDR3 nucleotides: TGTGCCAGCAGCTTCCGACAGGGGGCGTACAATGAGCAGTTCTTC. Protein product: CASSFRQGAYNEQFF.

With respect to this clone: A much more abundant neighbour one base away suggests this may be a read error. This sample also contains other DNA sequences that code for the same CDR3. The gene calls are TRBV29-1 and TRBJ2-3; D gene ambiguous. Germline V lookup: CDR1 SQVTM, CDR2 ANQGSEA. CDR3 length equals 10 residues. V dropped 8 bases and J dropped 2 bases, with 5 bases sitting between them. CDR3 loop: CSTNTDTQYF. The CDR3 DNA reads TGCAGCACTAACACAGATACGCAGTATTTT.

This chain connects TRBV5-1 to TRBJ2-3; D unresolved. The CDR3 extends over 14 amino acids. Trimming pared 0 bases from V and 1 base from J, leaving 6 bases between. Germline V lookup: CDR1 SGHRS, CDR2 YFSETQ. The CDR3 spells CASSLDTRTDTQYF. For the CDR3, the DNA is TGCGCCAGCAGCTTGGACACACGCACAGATACGCAGTATTTT.

The rearrangement uses TRBV25-1 and TRBJ1-3; a possible D gene is TRBD1 (5 bases). The germline CDR1 and CDR2 sequences are MGHDK and SYGVNS. V was shortened by 3 bases and J by 4 bases, with 10 bases between the two germline ends. The CDR3 loop spans 14 amino acids. CDR3 sequence: CASSDPGIGNTIYF. In nucleotides, the CDR3 is TGTGCCAGCAGTGACCCAGGGATCGGAAACACCATATATTTT.

As regards this clone: This may be a read error, as it is one base from a much larger clone. The same CDR3 also results from other DNA sequences found in this sample. The gene calls are TRBV7-3 and TRBJ1-1; D unclear. This CDR3 has 13 residues. Per the germline V gene, CDR1 is SGHTA and CDR2 is FQGTGA. With 2 bases removed from V and 0 bases from J, the gap between germline ends came to 4 bases. The CDR3 coding sequence is TGTGCCAGCAGCTTACGGATGAACACTGAAGCTTTCTTT. Translation: CASSLRMNTEAFF.

This chain joins TRBV13 and TRBJ2-3; unclear D gene. V was cut by 1 base and J by 3 bases, with 8 bases left in between. The CDR3 runs 14 residues. Germline-derived CDR1 and CDR2 are PRHDT and FYEKMQ (reference sequence). Here the CDR3 reads CASSLELLTDTQYF. DNA for the CDR3: TGTGCCAGCAGCTTAGAACTACTAACAGATACGCAGTATTTT.

This clone was recorded only once. This sequence joins TRBV6-5 and TRBJ1-1; 10 bases align to TRBD1. CDR1 MNHEY and CDR2 SVGAGI come from the germline V gene. The J segment lost 1 base and the V segment lost 5 bases, leaving 4 bases of the junction unmatched. This CDR3 is built from 15 residues. The CDR3 region has the DNA TGTGCCAGCAGTCTGAGACAGGGGGCGAACACTGAAGCTTTCTTT. Amino acid sequence: CASSLRQGANTEAFF.

This clone was counted many times. The chain is built from TRBV4-2 and TRBJ2-6; TRBD1 is a possible D gene (6 bases). V lost 0 bases to trimming and J lost 0 bases, with 18 bases between them. The germline V gene has CDR1 LGHNA and CDR2 YNFKEQ. The CDR3 spans 20 residues. CDR3 residues: CASSQDLVVRGFSGANVLTF. CDR3 DNA sequence: TGTGCCAGCAGCCAAGATCTCGTGGTCAGGGGCTTCTCTGGGGCCAACGTCCTGACTTTC.

This chain connects TRBV5-1 to TRBJ1-2; D is possibly TRBD1 (5 bases). The CDR3 consists of 14 residues. CDR1 and CDR2 from the germline V gene are SGHRS and YFSETQ. The ends were cut back, 5 bases at V and 8 bases at J, with 19 bases in the middle. CDR3 coding DNA: TGCGCCAGCAGTCGCCAGGGCCCCACCTCCGGCTACACCTTC. This codes for CASSRQGPTSGYTF.